This T cell receptor beta chain was captured in a study of blood T cell repertoires in COVID-19. Study-wide context: The United States, Italy and Spain were the sources of the acute and convalescent COVID-19 samples.

This CDR3 is built from 15 residues. Trimming cost V 3 bases and J 1 base, with 12 bases left between them. Germline CDR1 and CDR2: SGHDN and FVKESK. Per the study methods: Amplifying reference gene primers gave estimates of nucleated cell counts. This table comes from immunoSEQ multiplex PCR, and its TCRdb copy is limited to in-frame clones, with some not included. V, J and clone size were drawn from that table, and D and trimming were deduced from the DNA. In the table there are about 200,000 clones, around 90% of which are singletons. While infection was still active, Seattle patients were enrolled and then followed longitudinally.

The TCR was taken from a man aged 60 to 69 with COVID-19, enrolled during active disease. This sequence joins TRBV14 and TRBJ1-1; no clear D. The sample taken for sequencing was peripheral blood. The CDR3 DNA sequence: TGTGCCAGCAGCCACTACCGGGTCTCGAACACTGAAGCTTTCTTT. Translating gives CASSHYRVSNTEAFF.